A single sample gave rise to the 5 T cell receptor beta chains below, sequenced in a study of cytomegalovirus exposure and HLA in healthy donors. PCR involved 60 Vbeta and 13 Jbeta primers. Profiled with immunoSEQ multiplex PCR; TCRdb holds only in-frame clones, not every one. The table lists around 150,000 clones, roughly three quarters of them singletons, with less than 8.5% in the top ten. Sequencing was carried out using PBMCs. Every receptor here comes from a man between 40 and 49 years old in good health and CMV-seropositive.

This clone was observed a handful of times. This CDR3 is CASSVQGEGRGYTF. As DNA, the CDR3 is TGTGCCAGCAGTGTACAGGGGGAGGGAAGGGGCTACACCTTC. This chain uses TRBV6-6 with TRBJ1-2; 8 bases match TRBD1. With 5 bases clipped from V and 8 bases from J, the junction kept 10 bases outside the gene matches. This CDR3 contains 14 residues. The germline CDR1 and CDR2 sequences are MNHNY and SVGAGI (reference sequence).

The J gene is TRBJ1-1, the V gene TRBV7-9; D is undetermined. Trimming took 3 bases from V and 7 from J, leaving 12 bases between them. The CDR3 has 13 amino acids. Germline CDR1 is SEHNR and CDR2 is FQNEAQ (reference sequence). In DNA, the CDR3 is TGTGCCAGCAGCTTGTCAATGCGGGTTGAAGCTTTCTTT. Amino acids: CASSLSMRVEAFF.

The CDR3 DNA follows: TGTGCCAGCAGTTACGCGGAGACCCAGTACTTC. Translating gives CASSYAETQYF. The V and J genes are TRBV6-6 and TRBJ2-5; D remains unclear. This CDR3 region has 11 residues. Germline loops: CDR1 MNHNY, CDR2 SVGAGI (reference sequence). Trimming left V 2 bases short and J 5 bases short, with 3 bases between.

J is TRBJ2-3 and V is TRBV7-2; D is perhaps TRBD2 (5 bases). CDR1 is SGHTA, CDR2 FQGNSA, per germline. The V gene lost 8 bases and the J gene lost 2 bases, with 14 bases spanning the gap. The CDR3 runs 14 residues. CDR3: CASLASSTTDTQYF. The CDR3 bases are TGTGCCAGCCTTGCTAGCTCCACCACAGATACGCAGTATTTT.

The chain combines TRBV4-2 with TRBJ2-2; D ambiguous. Trimming took off 2 bases at V and 6 bases at J, with 16 bases between the two ends. Germline V CDR1 and CDR2: LGHNA, YNFKEQ. This CDR3 region has 16 residues. The CDR3 sequence: CASSQSGSGEPGELFF. DNA for the CDR3: TGTGCCAGCAGCCAAAGTGGTTCAGGCGAACCCGGGGAGCTGTTTTTT.